These 27 T cell receptor beta chains originate from one sample sequenced in a study of blood T cell repertoires in COVID-19. TCRdb keeps only in-frame clones here, not all; method: immunoSEQ multiplex PCR. The sample has 400,000 to 500,000 clones; around 89% are singletons. Sequences were obtained from PBMCs or T cells enriched from blood (not recorded which). These receptors were collected from a woman aged 35 to 49 who had recovered from COVID-19.

J is TRBJ2-4 and V is TRBV11-2; TRBD2 matches 7 bases. The CDR3 loop spans 17 amino acids. With 1 base clipped from V and 3 bases from J, the junction kept 9 bases outside the gene matches. CDR1 SGHAT and CDR2 FQNNGV come from the germline V gene. As DNA, the CDR3 is TGTGCCAGCAGCTTAGTCCGGGGGGATTTAGGCAAAAACATTCAGTACTTC. It encodes CASSLVRGDLGKNIQYF.

The gene calls are TRBV6-5 and TRBJ2-5; no clear D gene. V dropped 7 bases and J dropped 5 bases, with 8 bases sitting between them. There are 11 residues in the CDR3. In germline, CDR1 is MNHEY, CDR2 SVGAGI. CDR3 nucleotides: TGTGCCAGCACTAGTATGGAGACCCAGTACTTC. It yields the protein CASTSMETQYF.

V and J are TRBV21-1 and TRBJ2-1; the table's D call, TRBD2, was not checked against the DNA. TRBV21-1 is flagged as a pseudogene. The CDR3 extends over 15 amino acids. CDR3 loop: CASSKPASSYNEQFF. The CDR3 DNA follows: TGTGCCAGCAGCAAACCGGCTAGCTCCTACAATGAGCAGTTCTTC.

The rearrangement links TRBV13 to TRBJ2-5; 8 bases are shared with TRBD2. The V gene end was trimmed by 5 bases and the J gene end by 4 bases; junction bases not matched to a gene: 12. The CDR3 length is 16 residues. Germline CDR1 PRHDT, CDR2 FYEKMQ (reference sequence). In DNA form, the CDR3 reads TGTGCCAGCAGCCCAGGAATAGCGGGAAGGCGAGAGACCCAGTACTTC. It encodes CASSPGIAGRRETQYF. Using reference TRBV13 and TRBJ2-5 for the parts outside the CDR3, the full variable domain is AAGVIQSPRHLIKEKRETATLKCYPIPRHDTVYWYQQGPGQDPQFLISFYEKMQSDKGSIPDRFSAQQFSDYHSELNMSSLELGDSALYFCASSPGIAGRRETQYFGPGTRLLVL.

This chain joins TRBV15 and TRBJ1-2, with TRBD1 matching over 7 bases. CDR3 length: 16 amino acids. The germline V gene has CDR1 LNHNV and CDR2 YYDKDF (reference sequence). V shed 2 bases and J 6 bases; nucleotides not matched to a gene: 12. The CDR3 spells CATSRSSLQTGNGYTF. The CDR3 bases are TGTGCCACCAGCAGATCCTCCCTTCAGACAGGGAATGGCTACACCTTC.

The chain recombines TRBV6-5 with TRBJ2-7, with 7 bases aligning to TRBD2. J was trimmed by 5 bases and V by 7 bases; bases with no gene match: 14. CDR1 is MNHEY, CDR2 SVGAGI, per germline. The CDR3 has 15 residues. CDR3 amino acids: CASTPGGRLVHEQYF. The CDR3 coding sequence is TGTGCCAGCACCCCCGGGGGGAGACTAGTCCACGAGCAGTACTTC.

This clone was picked up one time. The chain joins TRBV3-1 (or the pseudogene TRBV3-2) to TRBJ1-2; no firm D call. Germline V CDR1 and CDR2: LGHDT, YNNKEL (reference sequence). CDR3 length: 14 residues. V lost 0 bases to trimming and J lost 4 bases, with 9 bases between them. The CDR3 DNA follows: TGTGCCAGCAGCCAAGAGGGCAAGTTCTATGGCTACACCTTC. This gives the protein CASSQEGKFYGYTF.

A few counts support this clone. As DNA, the CDR3 is TGTGCCAGCTCACCAGGGACTAGCGGGAGCGAGTATTTT. The encoded protein is CASSPGTSGSEYF. The chain couples TRBV18 to TRBJ2-3, with 14 nucleotides matching TRBD2. Germline-derived CDR1 and CDR2 are KGHSH and LQKENI. The CDR3 is 13 residues long. Losses at the gene ends were 2 bases for V and 13 bases for J; bases not matched to a gene: 2.

The chain joins TRBV7-9 to TRBJ2-1, with TRBD2 identical over 13 bases. Germline lookup yields CDR1 SEHNR and CDR2 FQNEAQ (reference sequence). The ends lost 5 bases at V and 8 bases at J; junction bases unmatched: 9. The CDR3 extends over 16 amino acids. The CDR3 protein is CASSPTSGRSGDEQFF. CDR3 bases: TGTGCCAGCAGCCCGACTAGCGGGAGGTCCGGCGATGAGCAGTTCTTC.

CDR3 sequence: CASSPEQGRPYEQYF. Here the CDR3 DNA reads TGTGCCAGTTCTCCGGAACAGGGTAGACCCTACGAGCAGTACTTC. The rearrangement uses TRBV13 and TRBJ2-7, with D perhaps TRBD1 (6 bases). Trimming removed 9 bases from V and 2 bases from J, with 20 bases in between. Germline CDR1 reads PRHDT; CDR2 reads FYEKMQ (reference sequence). This CDR3 is 15 amino acids long.

Concerning this clone itself: Within the sample, other DNA sequences also encode this same CDR3. V and J are TRBV4-1 and TRBJ2-3; 7 nucleotides line up with TRBD2. With 1 base clipped from V and 6 bases from J, the junction kept 7 bases outside the gene matches. The CDR3 sequence is 15 residues long. CDR1 and CDR2 (germline): MGHRA, YSYEKL. CDR3 nucleotide sequence: TGCGCCAGCAGCCAAGGGGGGGGACGGACGGATACGCAGTATTTT. It translates to CASSQGGGRTDTQYF.

Here the CDR3 DNA reads TGTGCCAGCTCACCAGGGGCTGCAACTAATGAAAAACTGTTTTTT. The encoded protein is CASSPGAATNEKLFF. J is TRBJ1-4 and V is TRBV18, with a weak D call TRBD1 (5 bases). The germline V gene encodes CDR1 KGHSH and CDR2 LQKENI. The CDR3 extends over 15 amino acids. V was trimmed by 2 bases and J by 0 bases, leaving 7 bases between them.

This chain joins TRBV5-1 and TRBJ2-7, with 8 bases fitting TRBD1. Trimming removed 4 bases from V and 3 bases from J; junction bases left unmatched: 12. Germline CDR1 is SGHRS and CDR2 is YFSETQ. The CDR3 consists of 16 residues. CDR3 residues: CASSASPGTGDYEQYF. The CDR3 bases are TGCGCCAGCAGCGCCTCTCCCGGGACAGGAGACTACGAGCAGTACTTC.

The chain recombines TRBV12-5 with TRBJ2-1; unclear D gene. Trimming removed 3 bases from V and 2 bases from J, with 14 bases in between. Germline lookup yields CDR1 LGHNT and CDR2 FRNRAP. The CDR3 length is 16 residues. CDR3 nucleotides: TGTGCTAGTGGTTTACGCCCTGAATTAGCCTACAATGAGCAGTTCTTC. It codes for CASGLRPELAYNEQFF.

The chain is built from TRBV15 and TRBJ2-1; TRBD2 matches at 10 bases. The V gene's germline CDR1 is LNHNV and CDR2 YYDKDF (reference sequence). The CDR3 runs to 16 residues. Unmatched junction bases numbered 7, after V lost 4 bases and J lost 4 bases. CDR3 sequence reads: CATSIVTSGLYNEQFF. The CDR3 DNA follows: TGTGCCACCAGCATAGTGACTAGCGGGTTATACAATGAGCAGTTCTTC. Full variable domain (remainder filled in from reference TRBV15 and TRBJ2-1): DAMVIQNPRYQVTQFGKPVTLSCSQTLNHNVMYWYQQKSSQAPKLLFHYYDKDFNNEADTPDNFQSRRPNTSFCFLDIRSPGLGDTAMYLCATSIVTSGLYNEQFFGPGTRLTVL.

The chain couples TRBV27 to TRBJ1-1; TRBD1 aligns across 9 bases. The CDR3 is 18 residues long. The J segment lost 3 bases and the V segment lost 0 bases, leaving 11 bases of the junction unmatched. Germline V gene data show CDR1 as MNHEY and CDR2 as SMNVEV (reference sequence). The DNA for the CDR3 is TGTGCCAGCAGTTTATCGAGGGACCTGACAGGGGGGGACACTGAAGCTTTCTTT. This sequence encodes CASSLSRDLTGGDTEAFF.

This chain joins TRBV30 and TRBJ1-1; D gene unclear. The V gene lost 3 bases and the J gene lost 3 bases, with 5 bases spanning the gap. From germline, CDR1 is GTSNPN and CDR2 SVGIG (reference sequence). The CDR3 has 11 amino acids. This chain's CDR3 is CAWSLDTEAFF. DNA of the CDR3: TGTGCCTGGAGCCTAGACACTGAAGCTTTCTTT.

The rearrangement uses TRBV12-5 and TRBJ1-1; D may be TRBD1 (6 bases). In germline, CDR1 is LGHNT, CDR2 FRNRAP. V was pared by 0 bases and J by 1 base, with 9 bases between. The CDR3 sequence is 15 residues long. This chain's CDR3 is CASGLVQGANTEAFF. The CDR3 DNA reads TGTGCTAGTGGTTTGGTACAGGGCGCGAACACTGAAGCTTTCTTT.

The count of this clone is one. The chain has TRBV5-8 and TRBJ1-1; perhaps TRBD1 as D (5 bases). Trimming removed 1 base from V and 8 bases from J, with 18 bases in between. Germline V gene sequence: CDR1 SGHTS, CDR2 YDEGEE. The CDR3 totals 15 residues. The CDR3 reads CASSLFRTYLREAFF. CDR3 nucleotides: TGTGCCAGCAGCTTGTTCCGGACATATTTGAGAGAAGCTTTCTTT.

V usage is TRBV11-3 and J usage is TRBJ1-1, with D perhaps TRBD1 (6 bases). The CDR3 consists of 14 residues. V lost 5 bases and J lost 3, with 13 bases in between. CDR1 and CDR2 (germline): SGHNT, YENEEA. CDR3 amino acids: CASSLGGQYTEAFF. DNA of the CDR3: TGTGCCAGCAGCCTAGGTGGACAGTACACTGAAGCTTTCTTT.

The CDR3: CASRHDRAPTEAFF. The CDR3 nucleotides are TGCGCCAGCAGGCATGACAGGGCTCCCACTGAAGCTTTCTTT. The rearrangement joins TRBV10-2 to TRBJ1-1; 7 bases align to TRBD1. From germline, CDR1 is WSHSY and CDR2 SAAADI. The V gene end was trimmed by 6 bases and the J gene end by 4 bases; junction bases not matched to a gene: 8. This CDR3 is 14 amino acids long.

This clone was counted once. V is TRBV5-1 and J is TRBJ2-2, with TRBD2 matching over 12 bases. V trimming: 7 bases; J trimming: 4 bases; junction bases outside the gene matches: 5. The CDR3 is made up of 15 amino acids. Per germline, CDR1 SGHRS and CDR2 YFSETQ. This CDR3 is CASWTSGTPTGELFF. The CDR3 bases are TGCGCCAGCTGGACTAGCGGGACACCCACCGGGGAGCTGTTTTTT.

This chain links TRBV7-2 with TRBJ2-7; 13 positions agree with TRBD2. CDR3 size: 18 residues. Trimming at V came to 5 bases and at J to 8 bases, leaving 18 bases not matched to a gene. Per germline, CDR1 SGHTA and CDR2 FQGNSA. The CDR3 sequence is CASSPQFLTGTSGIKQYF. CDR3 DNA: TGTGCCAGCAGCCCTCAGTTTCTTACCGGGACTAGCGGGATTAAGCAGTACTTC. Full variable domain (remainder filled in from reference TRBV7-2 and TRBJ2-7): GAGVSQSPSNKVTEKGKDVELRCDPISGHTALYWYRQSLGQGLEFLIYFQGNSAPDKSGLPSDRFSAERTGGSVSTLTIQRTQQEDSAVYLCASSPQFLTGTSGIKQYFGPGTRLTVT.

The chain carries TRBV11-2 and TRBJ2-7; no reliable D call. CDR3 length: 14 residues. V shed 5 bases and J shed 3 bases, with 14 bases lying between them. Germline CDR1 SGHAT, CDR2 FQNNGV. The CDR3 nucleotides read TGTGCCAGCAGCCCTGCCTTAGTGGTCTACGAGCAGTACTTC. Translating gives CASSPALVVYEQYF.

J is TRBJ1-1 and V is TRBV3-1 (or the pseudogene TRBV3-2); D is undetermined. With 1 base removed from V and 8 bases from J, the gap between germline ends came to 17 bases. Germline CDR1 is LGHDT and CDR2 is YNNKEL (reference sequence). CDR3 length equals 15 residues. The DNA for the CDR3 is TGTGCCAGCAGCCAAGCCCCCCTTAACGGAGGAGAAGCTTTCTTT. Translated, it gives CASSQAPLNGGEAFF.

The V gene is TRBV10-3, the J gene TRBJ1-3; D uncertain. Germline V gene sequence: CDR1 ENHRY, CDR2 SYGVKD. The length of the CDR3 is 15 residues. V was clipped by 0 bases and J by 4 bases, with 10 bases between them. CDR3 bases: TGTGCCATCAGTGAGTCGAATCTGAGGGGAAACACCATATATTTT. Protein sequence: CAISESNLRGNTIYF.

This clone was recorded only once. The J gene is TRBJ1-2, the V gene TRBV7-2, with 7 bases matching TRBD1. This CDR3 spans 15 amino acids. Germline CDR1 reads SGHTA; CDR2 reads FQGNSA. The J segment lost 1 base and the V segment lost 5 bases, leaving 7 bases of the junction unmatched. CDR3 loop: CASSLRTGDNYGYTF. The CDR3, as DNA: TGTGCCAGCAGCCTTCGGACAGGAGATAACTATGGCTACACCTTC.